This entry lists 21 T cell receptor beta chains sequenced from one sample in a study of metastatic and nonmetastatic thyroid tumors. Before thyroid surgery, none of the patients had received any treatment. TCRdb used MiXCR to call clones anew from the PCR reads. This table holds fewer than 5,000 clones, around 35% found once. The specimen sequenced was adjacent normal tissue. Receptors originate from a male donor with papillary thyroid cancer or a benign thyroid nodule (not recorded which). Some clones in this sample may be carry-over from other donors' samples.

V gene TRBV27 combines with J gene TRBJ2-5, with 7 bases that match TRBD2. Germline CDR1 is MNHEY and CDR2 is SMNVEV (reference sequence). Unmatched junction bases numbered 8, after V lost 2 bases and J lost 5 bases. CDR3 length equals 15 residues. CDR3 residues: CASSLNGGSWETQYF. As DNA, the CDR3 is TGTGCCAGCAGTTTAAACGGCGGGAGCTGGGAGACCCAGTACTTC.

This clone has just a few counts. The V and J genes are TRBV6-1 and TRBJ2-3; no reliable D call. The V end was cut by 8 bases, the J end by 8 bases, with 8 bases between. From germline, CDR1 is MNHNS and CDR2 SASEGT. The CDR3 contains 10 residues. This CDR3 is CASGRPTQYF. The DNA for the CDR3 is TGTGCCAGCGGACGGCCTACGCAGTATTTT.

This clone came up a few times. The chain employs TRBV5-1 and TRBJ1-2; D gene unclear. Trimming stripped 2 bases from V and 5 bases from J, with 4 bases between. The CDR3 length is 11 residues. CDR1 is SGHRS, CDR2 YFSETQ, per germline. The CDR3 here is CASSFGYGYTF. The DNA of the CDR3 is TGCGCCAGCAGCTTCGGATATGGCTACACCTTC.

This clone was seen a handful of times. The DNA of the CDR3 is TGTGCCAGTAATGAGCGGGGGGATGCCTACGAGCAGTACTTC. As protein: CASNERGDAYEQYF. The chain links TRBV9 to TRBJ2-7, with 9 bases aligning to TRBD2. V lost 8 bases and J lost 2; bases outside the gene matches: 8. The CDR3 covers 14 residues. Germline V gene data show CDR1 as SGDLS and CDR2 as YYNGEE.

The chain links TRBV28 to TRBJ2-7; D tentatively reads TRBD1 or TRBD2 (5 bases each). Germline values: CDR1 MDHEN, CDR2 SYDVKM. The CDR3 contains 13 residues. V gave up 2 bases and J gave up 6 bases, with 11 bases separating them. In DNA form, the CDR3 reads TGTGCCAGCAGTTTAGGGACCGCGGGCGAGCAGTACTTC. Its protein is CASSLGTAGEQYF.

This chain joins TRBV5-1 and TRBJ1-6, with D uncertain. CDR1 is SGHRS and CDR2 is YFSETQ in the germline V gene. The V gene lost 2 bases and the J gene lost 6 bases, with 6 bases spanning the gap. The CDR3 is 13 amino acids. CDR3 coding DNA: TGCGCCAGCAGCTTAGAGAGTAATTCACCCCTCCACTTT. This sequence encodes CASSLESNSPLHF.

The rearrangement links TRBV7-2 to TRBJ2-2, with D uncertain. This CDR3 is 15 amino acids long. Per the germline V gene, CDR1 is SGHTA and CDR2 is FQGNSA. V lost 5 bases to trimming and J lost 6 bases, with 16 bases between them. The CDR3 coding sequence is TGTGCCAGCAGCACAGATGGGCTCAGAGCCGGGGAGCTGTTTTTT. Protein sequence: CASSTDGLRAGELFF.

This clone has just a few counts. The gene calls are TRBV7-2 and TRBJ1-2; perhaps TRBD1 as D (6 bases). The CDR3 has 15 amino acids. The germline V gene has CDR1 SGHTA and CDR2 FQGNSA. Trimming removed 1 base from V and 3 bases from J, with 12 bases in between. In nucleotides, the CDR3 is TGTGCCAGCAGCTTAGGGGACAAGCAGGACTATGGCTACACCTTC. The encoded protein is CASSLGDKQDYGYTF.

The chain carries TRBV11-1 and TRBJ2-5; TRBD2 matches 13 bases. Trimming at V came to 5 bases and at J to 2 bases, leaving 5 bases not matched to a gene. The CDR3 runs to 16 residues. The germline CDR1 and CDR2 sequences are SGHAT and FQDESV (reference sequence). The CDR3 here is CASSPGTSGKQETQYF. In nucleotides, the CDR3 is TGTGCCAGCAGCCCGGGGACTAGCGGGAAACAAGAGACCCAGTACTTC.

The gene calls are TRBV20-1 and TRBJ1-1, with a weak D call TRBD1 (5 bases). CDR1 is DFQATT, CDR2 SNEGSKA, per germline (reference sequence). Trimming pared 6 bases from V and 4 bases from J, leaving 18 bases between. This CDR3 is built from 14 residues. In nucleotides, the CDR3 is TGCAGTGCGATTTGGGGCAGGGCTATCACTGAAGCTTTCTTT. Its protein product is CSAIWGRAITEAFF.

The genes are TRBV28 and TRBJ1-2; possible D gene TRBD1, 6 bases. This CDR3 region has 15 residues. Germline assignment: CDR1 MDHEN and CDR2 SYDVKM. V was cut by 5 bases and J by 0 bases, with 13 bases left in between. The CDR3 sequence: CASSVDSLANYGYTF. The CDR3 bases are TGTGCCAGCAGTGTGGACAGTCTAGCTAACTATGGCTACACCTTC.

The chain has TRBV6-1 and TRBJ1-2; D is perhaps TRBD1 (6 bases). Trimming shortened V by 6 bases and J by 1 base, and 9 bases separated the two germline ends. CDR1 and CDR2 from the germline V gene are MNHNS and SASEGT. This CDR3 has 13 amino acids. The CDR3 sequence is CASRQGFNYGYTF. The CDR3 coding sequence is TGTGCCAGCAGACAGGGTTTTAACTATGGCTACACCTTC.

A few counts support this clone. The chain employs TRBV6-1 and TRBJ2-7; 7 nucleotides agree with TRBD2. V lost 5 bases to trimming and J lost 4 bases; unmatched junction nucleotides: 14. CDR1 and CDR2 (germline): MNHNS, SASEGT. This CDR3 region has 16 residues. The CDR3: CASSSLHSGKKYEQYF. DNA of the CDR3: TGTGCCAGCAGTTCCCTCCACAGCGGGAAGAAGTACGAGCAGTACTTC.

The rearrangement links TRBV19 to TRBJ1-1; 9 nucleotides match TRBD1. The CDR3 runs 16 residues. The germline V gene encodes CDR1 LNHDA and CDR2 SQIVND (reference sequence). Trimming took 1 base from V and 8 from J; bases not matched to a gene: 11. The CDR3 nucleotides read TGTGCCAGTAGTATAGGGAGGACAGGGGCCACTCGGGAAGCTTTCTTT. This encodes CASSIGRTGATREAFF.

The sample holds many counts of this clone. Other nucleotide sequences in the sample specify the same CDR3. CDR3 amino acids: CASRPRGTRQYF. The CDR3 DNA is TGTGCCAGCAGGCCCCGGGGGACCAGGCAGTATTTT. V gene TRBV27 combines with J gene TRBJ2-3, with TRBD2 as a possible D gene (6 bases). CDR3 size: 12 residues. Trimming stripped 6 bases from V and 11 bases from J, with 15 bases between. Germline V gene lookup returns CDR1 MNHEY and CDR2 SMNVEV (reference sequence).

The chain uses TRBV5-1 and TRBJ2-7; D may be TRBD1 or TRBD2 (5 bases each). Germline V gives CDR1 SGHRS, CDR2 YFSETQ. The CDR3 consists of 15 residues. Trimming pared 4 bases from V and 5 bases from J, leaving 19 bases between. The CDR3 sequence is CASSSRQSRGDEQYF. The CDR3 DNA reads as TGCGCCAGCAGCAGCCGACAGAGCAGAGGGGACGAGCAGTACTTC.

The chain has TRBV7-3 and TRBJ1-1; no definite D call. The V and J ends lost 0 bases and 7 bases respectively, with 9 bases between them. Germline V gives CDR1 SGHTA, CDR2 FQGTGA. The CDR3 sequence is 13 residues long. CDR3 nucleotide sequence: TGTGCCAGCAGCTTAACTCACAGCCGTGAAGCTTTCTTT. It is translated as CASSLTHSREAFF.

This sequence joins TRBV20-1 and TRBJ2-2; 9 nucleotides line up with TRBD1. The germline V gene encodes CDR1 DFQATT and CDR2 SNEGSKA (reference sequence). The trim removed 5 bases at V and 4 bases at J, leaving 5 bases unmatched. There are 14 residues in the CDR3. The CDR3 region has the DNA TGCAGTGCTGGGACAGGGAGGATCACCGGGGAGCTGTTTTTT. Its translation: CSAGTGRITGELFF.

Details on this clone: A much more abundant neighbour one base away suggests this may be a read error. Here the CDR3 reads CANSFGQMNTEAFF. CDR3 sequence (DNA): TGTGCCAACAGTTTTGGACAGATGAACACTGAAGCTTTCTTT. The genes are TRBV11-2 and TRBJ1-1; D may be TRBD1 (6 bases). Germline lookup yields CDR1 SGHAT and CDR2 FQNNGV. The CDR3 is 14 amino acids. Deletions cut 10 bases from V and 0 bases from J, with 15 bases between. Combining the CDR3 with reference TRBV11-2 and TRBJ1-1 gives the whole variable domain EAGVAQSPRYKIIEKRQSVAFWCNPISGHATLYWYQQILGQGPKLLIQFQNNGVVDDSQLPKDRFSAERLKGVDSTLKIQPAKLEDSAVYLCANSFGQMNTEAFFGQGTRLTVV.

This clone has more than one count but fewer than ten. The rearrangement uses TRBV27 and TRBJ2-7; TRBD1 matches at 7 bases. The V gene's germline CDR1 is MNHEY and CDR2 SMNVEV (reference sequence). The V segment lost 5 bases and the J segment 3 bases; nucleotides outside the gene matches: 13. The length of the CDR3 is 16 residues. The CDR3 DNA is TGTGCCAGCAGTCATGCTGACAGGACAGGCAACTACGAGCAGTACTTC. Its protein product is CASSHADRTGNYEQYF.

The chain couples TRBV7-8 to TRBJ2-7; TRBD2 matches at 13 bases. Germline-derived CDR1 and CDR2 are SGHVS and FQNEAQ. Trimming cost V 5 bases and J 1 base; bases outside gene matches: 5. The CDR3 loop spans 16 amino acids. The CDR3 DNA is TGTGCCAGCAGCCTTCGGACTAGCGGGAGTTCCTACGAGCAGTACTTC. Protein product: CASSLRTSGSSYEQYF. The full variable domain, in which reference TRBV7-8 and TRBJ2-7 provide the parts outside the CDR3, is GAGVSQSPRYKVAKRGQDVALRCDPISGHVSLFWYQQALGQGPEFLTYFQNEAQLDKSGLPSDRFFAERPEGSVSTLKIQRTQQEDSAVYLCASSLRTSGSSYEQYFGPGTRLTVT.